Below, 32 T cell receptor beta chains from the same sample are listed, as sequenced in a study of shared clonotypes between healthy human individuals (dated by TCRdb to about 2020). Library creation used the immunoSEQ multiplex PCR assay. TCRdb holds this immuneACCESS table with in-frame rearrangements only. Some clones are missing; in checked studies, unresolved V genes explain under half, and the rest has no known cause. Within this sample are 730,000 or so clones, with 55% to 75% of them counted one time only. 1.8% of the sample goes to the ten largest clones. Sequenced: memory CD4+ T cells sorted from blood. The cell subset or site label here, explained by the study, means: CD45RA-negative fraction. These receptors were taken from a woman aged 30 to 39 in good health.

The chain carries TRBV18 and TRBJ2-1; 9 nucleotides line up with TRBD1. Germline V gene sequence: CDR1 KGHSH, CDR2 LQKENI. Germline trimming cut 0 bases from V and 6 bases from J; bases unmatched to any gene: 3. This CDR3 is built from 15 residues. Here the CDR3 reads CASSPPGTGSNEQFF. In nucleotides, the CDR3 is TGTGCCAGCTCACCACCCGGGACAGGGAGCAATGAGCAGTTCTTC.

V and J are TRBV14 and TRBJ2-1; TRBD1 matches at 10 bases. The germline CDR1 and CDR2 sequences are SGHDN and FVKESK. Trimming took 6 bases from V and 2 from J; bases not matched to a gene: 1. The CDR3 covers 14 residues. CDR3: CASSGTGAYNEQFF. In DNA form, the CDR3 reads TGTGCCAGCAGTGGGACAGGGGCCTACAATGAGCAGTTCTTC.

The CDR3 DNA follows: TGTGCCAGTACCCGCCGGGGGGGAGTGGAGACCCAGTACTTC. It codes for CASTRRGGVETQYF. The chain combines TRBV19 with TRBJ2-5; 8 bases align to TRBD2. V lost 7 bases and J lost 5; bases outside the gene matches: 9. Germline loops: CDR1 LNHDA, CDR2 SQIVND (reference sequence). The CDR3 is 14 residues long.

The chain joins TRBV6-4 to TRBJ1-1; D might be TRBD1 (5 bases). The germline V and J ends were trimmed by 6 bases and 0 bases, with 14 bases remaining between them. CDR1 is MRHNA and CDR2 is SNTAGT in the germline V gene. This CDR3 spans 15 amino acids. CDR3 loop: CASSAMGGLNTEAFF. The CDR3 region has the DNA TGTGCCAGCAGCGCGATGGGGGGACTGAACACTGAAGCTTTCTTT.

Only a few counts were recorded for this clone. The J gene is TRBJ2-3, the V gene TRBV19; 7 bases agree with TRBD1. The CDR3 length is 14 residues. Unmatched junction bases numbered 15, after V lost 4 bases and J lost 14 bases. Germline values: CDR1 LNHDA, CDR2 SQIVND (reference sequence). CDR3 in DNA: TGTGCCAGTAGTAACCCCGGGGACAGTCTAATCCGGTATTTT. Amino acids: CASSNPGDSLIRYF.

The gene calls are TRBV25-1 and TRBJ2-1, with 7 bases identical to TRBD1. Unmatched junction bases numbered 8, after V lost 8 bases and J lost 7 bases. CDR1 is MGHDK, CDR2 SYGVNS, per germline. The CDR3 is 13 residues long. The chain's CDR3 is CASSRTGENEQFF. The CDR3 DNA follows: TGTGCCAGCTCCCGGACAGGAGAAAATGAGCAGTTCTTC.

This clone was seen ten or more times. The chain joins TRBV11-2 to TRBJ2-3; 8 nucleotides line up with TRBD2. Trimming cost V 5 bases and J 3 bases; bases outside gene matches: 10. The CDR3 sequence is 16 residues long. The V gene's germline CDR1 is SGHAT and CDR2 FQNNGV. The CDR3 region is CASSPRAGVKTDTQYF. As DNA, the CDR3 is TGTGCCAGCAGCCCCCGAGCGGGAGTGAAGACAGATACGCAGTATTTT.

Turning to this clone: Other DNA sequences in the same sample also yield this CDR3. The V and J genes are TRBV5-6 and TRBJ2-7; no clear D. Trimming took 2 bases from V and 5 from J, leaving 8 bases between them. Germline V lookup: CDR1 SGHDT, CDR2 YYEEEE. The CDR3 contains 12 residues. CDR3 in DNA: TGTGCCAGCAGCTTCTCGGGTCACGAGCAGTACTTC. It is translated as CASSFSGHEQYF.

V gene TRBV2 combines with J gene TRBJ2-1, with TRBD2 matching 11 bases. This CDR3 is built from 15 residues. Germline trimming cut 3 bases from V and 4 bases from J; bases unmatched to any gene: 2. The V gene's germline CDR1 is SNHLY and CDR2 FYNNEI. CDR3 sequence: CASSDVAGGYNEQFF. CDR3 in DNA: TGTGCCAGCAGTGATGTAGCGGGAGGGTACAATGAGCAGTTCTTC.

This rearrangement joins TRBV25-1 to TRBJ2-7; 11 bases map to TRBD2. The germline gives CDR1 MGHDK, CDR2 SYGVNS. The CDR3 totals 16 residues. V was pared by 4 bases and J by 3 bases, with 8 bases of the junction left unmatched. Written as DNA, the CDR3 is TGTGCCAGCAGTGGGGGACTAGCGGAGATATACTACGAGCAGTACTTC. Translated, it gives CASSGGLAEIYYEQYF.

This clone was seen just once. CDR3 nucleotides: TGTGCCAGCAGTGATTGGGAGAACCTTTACGAGCAGTACTTC. This sequence encodes CASSDWENLYEQYF. The chain joins TRBV2 to TRBJ2-7; D may be TRBD2 (5 bases). Germline V CDR1 and CDR2: SNHLY, FYNNEI. The length of the CDR3 is 14 residues. V was trimmed by 3 bases and J by 4 bases, leaving 13 bases between them.

Remarks on this clone: This same CDR3 is encoded by further DNA sequences in the sample. The J gene is TRBJ2-5, the V gene TRBV30; no definite D call. V was pared by 1 base and J by 5 bases, with 5 bases between. This CDR3 contains 11 residues. Per germline, CDR1 GTSNPN and CDR2 SVGIG (reference sequence). CDR3 protein: CAWSAAETQYF. CDR3 DNA: TGTGCCTGGAGTGCGGCGGAGACCCAGTACTTC. The full variable domain, its missing parts supplied by reference TRBV30 and TRBJ2-5, is SQTIHQWPATLVQPVGSPLSLECTVEGTSNPNLYWYRQAAGRGLQLLFYSVGIGQISSEVPQNLSASRPQDRQFILSSKKLLLSDSGFYLCAWSAAETQYFGPGTRLLVL.

This chain connects TRBV4-1 to TRBJ2-7; unclear D gene. V lost 1 base, J lost 4 bases, and 11 bases lay in between. Per germline, CDR1 MGHRA and CDR2 YSYEKL. The CDR3 is made up of 14 amino acids. The DNA of the CDR3 is TGCGCCAGCAGCCAAGCGGCCGTCGGGTACGAGCAGTACTTC. Protein product: CASSQAAVGYEQYF.

The chain recombines TRBV6-5 with TRBJ1-2; D is perhaps TRBD1 (5 bases). The V gene's germline CDR1 is MNHEY and CDR2 SVGAGI. The ends were cut back, 0 bases at V and 4 bases at J, with 15 bases in the middle. The CDR3 has 16 amino acids. CDR3 region: CASSYSAGGSGYGYTF. CDR3 bases: TGTGCCAGCAGTTACTCGGCGGGGGGGTCGGGCTATGGCTACACCTTC.

This clone was seen more than once but under ten times. The chain links TRBV28 to TRBJ1-2; D call uncertain. CDR1 and CDR2 (germline): MDHEN, SYDVKM. V lost 4 bases and J 2 bases, leaving 11 bases between the germline ends. The CDR3 loop spans 14 amino acids. CDR3: CASSSPTENYGYTF. DNA for the CDR3: TGTGCCAGCAGTTCACCAACAGAGAACTATGGCTACACCTTC.

J is TRBJ2-7 and V is TRBV11-2; 8 bases are a match to TRBD2. After removal of 1 base from V and 6 bases from J, the junction contained 5 bases not matched to a gene. Germline V CDR1 and CDR2: SGHAT, FQNNGV. This CDR3 comprises 14 residues. The CDR3 reads CASSLVAGGGEQYF. CDR3 DNA: TGTGCCAGCAGCTTAGTTGCGGGAGGCGGCGAGCAGTACTTC.

The chain employs TRBV5-1 and TRBJ2-1; the match to TRBD1 covers 9 bases. V was clipped by 2 bases and J by 5 bases; unmatched bases: 5. The CDR3 runs 15 residues. From germline, CDR1 is SGHRS and CDR2 YFSETQ. Written as DNA, the CDR3 is TGCGCCAGCAGCTTCCGACAGGGGGGGAACAATGAGCAGTTCTTC. Protein sequence: CASSFRQGGNNEQFF.

Of note for this clone: A much larger clone differs by one base, so this may be a read error. The sample has other DNA sequences that encode this CDR3 too. This chain connects TRBV13 to TRBJ1-2; D may be TRBD1 (5 bases). Trimming removed 2 bases from V and 4 bases from J, with 8 bases in between. This CDR3 is 13 amino acids long. From germline, CDR1 is PRHDT and CDR2 FYEKMQ (reference sequence). The CDR3 sequence: CASSLRGSYGYTF. DNA of the CDR3: TGTGCCAGCAGCTTAAGGGGCTCCTATGGCTACACCTTC.

This rearrangement joins TRBV5-1 to TRBJ2-3; possibly TRBD1 for D (5 bases). The V gene's germline CDR1 is SGHRS and CDR2 YFSETQ. The CDR3 length is 13 residues. The V end was cut by 4 bases, the J end by 2 bases, with 8 bases between. In nucleotides, the CDR3 is TGCGCCAGCAGCGACAGCCCCACAGATACGCAGTATTTT. It specifies CASSDSPTDTQYF.

The chain recombines TRBV4-1 with TRBJ2-7; 11 positions agree with TRBD2. With 3 bases clipped from V and 2 bases from J, the junction kept 6 bases outside the gene matches. There are 16 residues in the CDR3. CDR1 and CDR2 from the germline V gene are MGHRA and YSYEKL. The CDR3, as DNA: TGCGCCAGCAGCCACAGGACTAGCGGGTCTGCCTACGAGCAGTACTTC. The encoded protein is CASSHRTSGSAYEQYF.

About this clone itself: This may be a read error, as it is one base from a much larger clone. The CDR3 spells CASSLADTQYF. In nucleotides, the CDR3 is TGTGCCAGCAGCTTAGCAGATACGCAGTATTTT. This chain uses TRBV11-2 with TRBJ2-3; unclear D gene. Germline V gene data show CDR1 as SGHAT and CDR2 as FQNNGV. This CDR3 has 11 amino acids. With 1 base removed from V and 4 bases from J, the gap between germline ends came to 0 bases.

This clone was picked up many times. This chain connects TRBV14 to TRBJ1-2; D is possibly TRBD1 (5 bases). V was pared by 1 base and J by 1 base, with 16 bases between. The CDR3 runs to 17 residues. Germline V gene data show CDR1 as SGHDN and CDR2 as FVKESK. The CDR3 spells CASSQGRSSGDNYGYTF. In nucleotides, the CDR3 is TGTGCCAGCAGCCAAGGCAGGAGTTCGGGGGATAACTATGGCTACACCTTC.

On this clone: Within the sample, other DNA sequences also encode this same CDR3. The V call is TRBV28, the J call TRBJ1-2, with 10 positions matching TRBD1. The CDR3 is 15 residues long. Germline V gives CDR1 MDHEN, CDR2 SYDVKM. V lost 3 bases, J lost 4 bases, and 5 bases stayed unmatched. The CDR3 here is CASSLDRGRGYGYTF. Here the CDR3 DNA reads TGTGCCAGCAGTTTGGACAGGGGGAGAGGCTATGGCTACACCTTC.

The chain uses TRBV20-1 and TRBJ1-2; D not resolved. CDR1 is DFQATT, CDR2 SNEGSKA, per germline (reference sequence). This CDR3 has 9 residues. CDR3 bases: TGCAGGCACGGTGATGGCTACACCTTC. This sequence encodes CRHGDGYTF.

This chain uses TRBV11-3 with TRBJ2-7; D not certain. The CDR3 has 13 residues. V was shortened by 1 base and J by 2 bases, with 6 bases between the two germline ends. In germline, CDR1 is SGHNT, CDR2 YENEEA. The CDR3 reads CASSLGTTYEQYF. CDR3 in DNA: TGTGCCAGCAGCTTAGGCACAACCTACGAGCAGTACTTC.

This chain connects TRBV5-1 to TRBJ2-2, with a weak D call TRBD2 (5 bases). Trimming stripped 0 bases from V and 4 bases from J, with 10 bases between. There are 15 residues in the CDR3. Germline-derived CDR1 and CDR2 are SGHRS and YFSETQ. CDR3: CASSLGAAGTGELFF. Here the CDR3 DNA reads TGCGCCAGCAGCTTGGGAGCCGCGGGCACCGGGGAGCTGTTTTTT.

This chain links TRBV4-1 with TRBJ2-7; D perhaps matches TRBD2 (6 bases). CDR1 is MGHRA and CDR2 is YSYEKL in the germline V gene. V lost 0 bases and J 3 bases, leaving 18 bases between the germline ends. The CDR3 length is 17 residues. DNA of the CDR3: TGCGCCAGCAGCCAAGATCGAGGGCGGGGATTCCTCTACGAGCAGTACTTC. Amino acids: CASSQDRGRGFLYEQYF.

The sample holds one count of this clone. The V call is TRBV27, the J call TRBJ2-7; perhaps TRBD1 as D (6 bases). CDR1 is MNHEY and CDR2 is SMNVEV in the germline V gene (reference sequence). V was trimmed by 6 bases and J by 4 bases, leaving 13 bases between them. CDR3 size: 13 residues. CDR3 loop: CASRQGDGYEQYF. The CDR3 DNA reads as TGTGCCAGCAGACAGGGTGATGGTTACGAGCAGTACTTC.

A few counts support this clone. This chain joins TRBV19 and TRBJ2-2, with TRBD2 identical over 8 bases. The CDR3 spans 15 residues. V lost 5 bases and J lost 6; bases outside the gene matches: 8. Germline V gene lookup returns CDR1 LNHDA and CDR2 SQIVND (reference sequence). The CDR3 loop reads CASSATSVKAGELFF. The CDR3 nucleotides are TGTGCCAGTAGTGCGACTAGCGTGAAAGCCGGGGAGCTGTTTTTT.

This clone showed up many times. This chain links TRBV25-1 with TRBJ2-7; 9 bases are a match to TRBD2. This CDR3 region has 17 residues. The germline V gene has CDR1 MGHDK and CDR2 SYGVNS. The V segment lost 1 base and the J segment 0 bases; nucleotides outside the gene matches: 7. This chain's CDR3 is CASSESGLAGFSYEQYF. In DNA form, the CDR3 reads TGTGCCAGCAGTGAATCCGGCCTAGCGGGGTTCTCCTACGAGCAGTACTTC.

The chain uses TRBV7-9 and TRBJ2-7, with 9 bases identical to TRBD1. J lost 5 bases, V lost 3 bases, and 8 bases had no gene match. The germline V gene has CDR1 SEHNR and CDR2 FQNEAQ (reference sequence). CDR3 length: 15 residues. CDR3 amino acids: CASSLGRDRANEQYF. Here the CDR3 DNA reads TGTGCCAGCAGCTTGGGGCGGGACAGGGCCAACGAGCAGTACTTC.

V and J are TRBV7-9 and TRBJ2-3; D is possibly TRBD2 (6 bases). V was shortened by 0 bases and J by 1 base, with 8 bases between the two germline ends. CDR1 is SEHNR and CDR2 is FQNEAQ in the germline V gene (reference sequence). CDR3 length equals 15 residues. CDR3 loop: CASSLARLGTDTQYF. As DNA, the CDR3 is TGTGCCAGCAGCTTAGCCAGACTAGGCACAGATACGCAGTATTTT.